What follows are 19 T cell receptor beta chains derived from one specimen sequenced in a study of regulatory T cells in long-lasting Graves disease. Time point indicated: persistent/refractory GD, antithyroid drugs over 5 years with positive TRAb. RNA from PBMCs was the source of the TCR library. Construction of the TCR beta libraries employed iRepertoire HTBI primers in conjunction with Arm-PCR of CDR3 regions. TCRdb recomputed calls from the multiplex PCR reads with MiXCR, one row per CDR3 protein. The sample contains roughly 470,000 distinct CDR3 sequences, roughly 20% of which appear only once. The sample in question was peripheral blood mononuclear cells (PBMCs), obtained when the disease was refractory, from a patient treated with antithyroid drugs. Receptor source: a female donor with Graves disease.

This clonotype was observed at least ten times. Here the CDR3 reads CASSLAGESYGYTF. In DNA form, the CDR3 reads TGCGCCAGCAGCTTGGCTGGGGAATCCTATGGCTACACCTTC. This rearrangement joins TRBV5-1 to TRBJ1-2; no definite D call. The germline gives CDR1 SGHRS, CDR2 YFSETQ. This CDR3 is 14 amino acids long. The ends were cut back, 0 bases at V and 4 bases at J, with 10 bases in the middle.

The J gene is TRBJ1-3, the V gene TRBV11-2; the match to TRBD1 covers 10 bases. CDR3 length equals 16 residues. V gave up 5 bases and J gave up 6 bases; unmatched junction bases: 10. Germline values: CDR1 SGHAT, CDR2 FQNNGV. The CDR3 here is CASSHLGQGSVNTIYF. CDR3 in DNA: TGTGCCAGCAGCCATTTGGGACAGGGGAGTGTAAACACCATATATTTT.

The chain is built from TRBV13 and TRBJ1-4, with 10 bases aligning to TRBD1. Trimming removed 5 bases from V and 8 bases from J; junction bases left unmatched: 8. CDR3 length: 15 residues. Germline V lookup: CDR1 PRHDT, CDR2 FYEKMQ (reference sequence). This CDR3 reads CASSLRQGASEKLFF. Here the CDR3 DNA reads TGTGCCAGCAGCCTGAGACAGGGGGCTAGCGAAAAACTGTTTTTT. Based on the CDR3 plus reference TRBV13 and TRBJ1-4, the full variable domain is AAGVIQSPRHLIKEKRETATLKCYPIPRHDTVYWYQQGPGQDPQFLISFYEKMQSDKGSIPDRFSAQQFSDYHSELNMSSLELGDSALYFCASSLRQGASEKLFFGSGTQLSVL.

The rearrangement joins TRBV19 to TRBJ2-5, with no clear D. V lost 3 bases, J lost 7 bases, and 15 bases lay in between. The CDR3 has 14 residues. The germline V gene has CDR1 LNHDA and CDR2 SQIVND (reference sequence). CDR3 region: CASSIGQSDGTQYF. In DNA, the CDR3 is TGTGCCAGTAGTATTGGGCAGTCCGACGGGACCCAGTACTTC.

This clonotype was observed a few times. The J gene is TRBJ2-1, the V gene TRBV6-2 or TRBV6-3; the D is unclear. The CDR3 length is 14 residues. In germline, CDR1 is MNHEY, CDR2 SVGEGT. V lost 11 bases, J lost 6 bases, and 20 bases lay in between. CDR3 residues: CASFPGLSGNEQFF. The CDR3 DNA reads as TGTGCCTCATTCCCGGGCCTATCAGGCAATGAGCAGTTCTTC.

This clonotype showed up many times. The rearrangement joins TRBV6-1 to TRBJ1-6; D not certain. With 5 bases removed from V and 5 bases from J, the gap between germline ends came to 16 bases. Germline CDR1 MNHNS, CDR2 SASEGT. The CDR3 runs to 16 residues. The CDR3 region is CASSRGSSFDNSPLHF. In nucleotides, the CDR3 is TGTGCCAGCAGTCGTGGGAGTAGTTTTGATAATTCACCCCTCCACTTT.

The count of this clonotype is one. This chain links TRBV7-6 with TRBJ2-3, with D unresolved. The CDR3 length is 13 residues. Germline V lookup: CDR1 SGHVS, CDR2 FNYEAQ. The V end was cut by 4 bases, the J end by 6 bases, with 11 bases between. The CDR3 reads CASSSRLGDTQYF. The CDR3 coding sequence is TGTGCCAGCAGCTCCCGGTTGGGGGATACGCAGTATTTT.

This rearrangement joins TRBV4-2 to TRBJ2-2; TRBD2 matches 10 bases. With V trimmed by 0 bases and J by 7 bases, 11 bases remained unmatched. CDR1 is LGHNA and CDR2 is YNFKEQ in the germline V gene. The CDR3 is made up of 18 amino acids. The CDR3 spells CASSQDQLAGVSNGELFF. For the CDR3, the DNA is TGTGCCAGCAGCCAAGATCAGCTAGCGGGAGTTTCGAACGGGGAGCTGTTTTTT.

Comments on this clonotype: This may be a read error, as it is one base from a much larger clone. V usage is TRBV28 and J usage is TRBJ2-2, with a weak D call TRBD2 (5 bases). CDR1 and CDR2 (germline): MDHEN, SYDVKM. The CDR3 has 16 residues. The chain's CDR3 is CASSFFSDANTGELSF. For the CDR3, the DNA is TGTGCCAGCAGTTTTTTTAGCGACGCGAACACCGGGGAGCTGTCTTTT.

This clonotype came up many times. The chain uses TRBV19 and TRBJ1-1, with 7 bases lining up with TRBD1. V lost 5 bases and J lost 5; bases outside the gene matches: 11. This CDR3 spans 15 amino acids. CDR1 is LNHDA and CDR2 is SQIVND in the germline V gene (reference sequence). CDR3 nucleotides: TGTGCCAGTAGTTCGTGGGGCAGGGGGGCGACTGAAGCTTTCTTT. It encodes CASSSWGRGATEAFF.

This clonotype showed up many times. The chain employs TRBV20-1 and TRBJ1-5; 10 bases fit TRBD1. The CDR3 extends over 14 amino acids. Germline CDR1 reads DFQATT; CDR2 reads SNEGSKA (reference sequence). The J segment lost 7 bases and the V segment lost 5 bases, leaving 8 bases of the junction unmatched. CDR3: CSAGDRGQGQPQHF. The CDR3 DNA reads as TGCAGTGCTGGTGACAGGGGGCAAGGCCAGCCCCAGCATTTT.

This clonotype appeared a few times. The rearrangement links TRBV7-9 to TRBJ2-7; D remains unclear. Germline assignment: CDR1 SEHNR and CDR2 FQNEAQ (reference sequence). This CDR3 has 14 amino acids. V was shortened by 3 bases and J by 6 bases, with 15 bases between the two germline ends. The CDR3 region has the DNA TGTGCCAGCAGCTTTTCTGGGCAGCCGACCGAGCAGTACTTC. Its translation: CASSFSGQPTEQYF.

The rearrangement uses TRBV20-1 and TRBJ2-7; D might be TRBD2 (6 bases). Trimming shortened V by 0 bases and J by 4 bases, and 16 bases separated the two germline ends. CDR1 is DFQATT and CDR2 is SNEGSKA in the germline V gene (reference sequence). This CDR3 is 15 amino acids long. The CDR3 coding sequence is TGCAGTGCTAGAGATCGGACGGGAGATTTATACGAGCAGTACTTC. Protein: CSARDRTGDLYEQYF.

This clonotype was detected ten times or more. The chain combines TRBV15 with TRBJ2-6, with TRBD1 identical over 9 bases. V was pared by 0 bases and J by 2 bases, with 14 bases of the junction left unmatched. CDR3 size: 21 residues. Germline V gives CDR1 LNHNV, CDR2 YYDKDF (reference sequence). CDR3 sequence: CATSRDWEGDRDNAGANVLTF. CDR3 nucleotides: TGTGCCACCAGCAGAGATTGGGAGGGGGACAGGGATAATGCTGGGGCCAACGTCCTGACTTTC.

Turning to this clonotype: A much bigger clone sits one base away, suggesting this may be a read error. The chain couples TRBV7-9 to TRBJ2-2; a weak D match, TRBD2 (5 bases). In germline, CDR1 is SEHNR, CDR2 FQNEAQ (reference sequence). CDR3 length equals 15 residues. Written as DNA, the CDR3 is TGTGCCAGCAGCTTAGTGACTGGGAACACCGGGGAGCCGTTTTTT. It specifies CASSLVTGNTGEPFF. Full variable domain (missing parts from reference TRBV7-9 and TRBJ2-2): DTGVSQNPRHKITKRGQNVTFRCDPISEHNRLYWYRQTLGQGPEFLTYFQNEAQLEKSRLLSDRFSAERPKGSFSTLEIQRTEQGDSAMYLCASSLVTGNTGEPFFGEGSRLTVL.

This clonotype came up many times. The chain uses TRBV6-1 and TRBJ2-7; 9 bases agree with TRBD2. V lost 6 bases and J lost 7; bases outside the gene matches: 10. This CDR3 region has 14 residues. CDR1 is MNHNS and CDR2 is SASEGT in the germline V gene. CDR3 nucleotide sequence: TGTGCCAGCAGAAAGACTAGCGGCCCGCGGGAGCAGTACTTC. This translates into CASRKTSGPREQYF.

This clonotype has a count of ten or more. This sequence joins TRBV11-2 and TRBJ1-1, with no clear D. Deletions cut 4 bases from V and 6 bases from J, with 9 bases between. This CDR3 contains 12 residues. Germline CDR1 SGHAT, CDR2 FQNNGV. The CDR3 sequence is CASSYGSAEAFF. For the CDR3, the DNA is TGTGCCAGCAGCTATGGGTCCGCTGAAGCTTTCTTT.

A word on this clonotype: This likely reflects a read error, since a far larger clone is one base away. V gene TRBV5-1 combines with J gene TRBJ2-1; no definite D call. Trimming removed 7 bases from V and 10 bases from J, with 12 bases in between. CDR3 size: 11 residues. The germline V gene encodes CDR1 SGHRS and CDR2 YFSETQ. The CDR3 here is CASGVGYEQFF. The CDR3, as DNA: TGCGCCAGCGGTGTAGGCTACGAGCAGTTCTTC. The full variable domain, rest sourced from reference TRBV5-1 and TRBJ2-1, is KAGVTQTPRYLIKTRGQQVTLSCSPISGHRSVSWYQQTPGQGLQFLFEYFSETQRNKGNFPGRFSGRQFSNSRSEMNVSTLELGDSALYLCASGVGYEQFFGPGTRLTVL.

The chain links TRBV12-3 or TRBV12-4 to TRBJ2-3, with 9 bases identical to TRBD2. Losses at the gene ends were 5 bases for V and 0 bases for J; bases not matched to a gene: 3. The CDR3 sequence is 15 residues long. In DNA form, the CDR3 reads TGTGCCAGCAGTAAGAGCGGGAGGAGCACAGATACGCAGTATTTT. It encodes CASSKSGRSTDTQYF.